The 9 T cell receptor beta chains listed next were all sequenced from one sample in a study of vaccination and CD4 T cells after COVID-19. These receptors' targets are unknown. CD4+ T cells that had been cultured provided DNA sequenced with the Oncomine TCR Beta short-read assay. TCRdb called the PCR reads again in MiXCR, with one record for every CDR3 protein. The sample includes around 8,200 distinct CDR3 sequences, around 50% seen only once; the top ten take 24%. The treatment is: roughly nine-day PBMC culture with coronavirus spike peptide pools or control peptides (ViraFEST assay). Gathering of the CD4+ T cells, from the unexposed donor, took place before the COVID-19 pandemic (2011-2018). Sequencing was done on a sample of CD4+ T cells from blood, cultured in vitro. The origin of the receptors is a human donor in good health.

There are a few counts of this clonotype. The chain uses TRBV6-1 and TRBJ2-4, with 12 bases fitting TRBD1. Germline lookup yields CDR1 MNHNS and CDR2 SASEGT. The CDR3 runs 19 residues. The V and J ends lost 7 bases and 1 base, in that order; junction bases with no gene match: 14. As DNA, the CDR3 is TGTGCCAGCACCGAACTCGGGACAGGGGGCGGGTGGGCCAAAAACATTCAGTACTTC. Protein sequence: CASTELGTGGGWAKNIQYF.

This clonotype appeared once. The CDR3 protein is CASSADGDNQPQHF. CDR3 DNA: TGTGCCAGCAGCGCGGACGGAGACAATCAGCCCCAGCATTTT. The rearrangement uses TRBV9 and TRBJ1-5, with D uncertain. CDR1 and CDR2 (germline): SGDLS, YYNGEE. This CDR3 has 14 amino acids. The ends were cut back, 3 bases at V and 3 bases at J, with 10 bases in the middle. Complete variable domain (other parts from reference TRBV9 and TRBJ1-5): DSGVTQTPKHLITATGQRVTLRCSPRSGDLSVYWYQQSLDQGLQFLIQYYNGEERAKGNILERFSAQQFPDLHSELNLSSLELGDSALYFCASSADGDNQPQHFGDGTRLSIL.

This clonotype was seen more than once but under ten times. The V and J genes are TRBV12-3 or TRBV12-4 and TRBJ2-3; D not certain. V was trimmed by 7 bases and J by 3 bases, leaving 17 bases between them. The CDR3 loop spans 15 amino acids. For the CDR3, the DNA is TGTGCCAGCAAAGGGTCGGCGGTAGGAACAGATACGCAGTATTTT. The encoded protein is CASKGSAVGTDTQYF.

The CDR3: CSARVQGAPTYNEQFF. CDR3 bases: TGCAGTGCTAGGGTCCAGGGCGCACCTACCTACAATGAGCAGTTCTTC. This chain links TRBV20-1 with TRBJ2-1, with a weak D call TRBD1 (5 bases). V lost 3 bases and J 2 bases, leaving 17 bases between the germline ends. Germline CDR1 reads DFQATT; CDR2 reads SNEGSKA (reference sequence). The CDR3 has 16 amino acids.

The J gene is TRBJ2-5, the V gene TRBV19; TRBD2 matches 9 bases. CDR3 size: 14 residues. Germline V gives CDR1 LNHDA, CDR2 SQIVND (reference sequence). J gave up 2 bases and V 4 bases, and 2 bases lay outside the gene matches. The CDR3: CASSRRGGQETQYF. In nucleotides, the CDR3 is TGTGCCAGTAGTAGGCGGGGGGGGCAAGAGACCCAGTACTTC.

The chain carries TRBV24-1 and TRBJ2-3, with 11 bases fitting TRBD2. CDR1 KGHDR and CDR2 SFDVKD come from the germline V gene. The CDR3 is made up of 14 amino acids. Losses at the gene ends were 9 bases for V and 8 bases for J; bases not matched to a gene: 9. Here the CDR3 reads CATGVAGGGGTQYF. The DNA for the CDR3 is TGTGCCACCGGAGTAGCGGGAGGGGGCGGTACGCAGTATTTT.

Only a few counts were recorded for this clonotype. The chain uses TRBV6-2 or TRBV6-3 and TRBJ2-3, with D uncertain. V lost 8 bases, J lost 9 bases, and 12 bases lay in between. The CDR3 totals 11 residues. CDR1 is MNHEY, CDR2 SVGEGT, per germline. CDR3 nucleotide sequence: TGTGCCAGCGAGAGGCCCGGCACGCAGTATTTT. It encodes CASERPGTQYF.

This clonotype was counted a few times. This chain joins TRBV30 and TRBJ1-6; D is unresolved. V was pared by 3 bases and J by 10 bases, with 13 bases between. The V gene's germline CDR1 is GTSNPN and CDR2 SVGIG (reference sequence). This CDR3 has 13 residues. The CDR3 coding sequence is TGTGCCTGGAGCGACGGGGAGCAGTCACCCCTCCACTTT. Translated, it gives CAWSDGEQSPLHF.

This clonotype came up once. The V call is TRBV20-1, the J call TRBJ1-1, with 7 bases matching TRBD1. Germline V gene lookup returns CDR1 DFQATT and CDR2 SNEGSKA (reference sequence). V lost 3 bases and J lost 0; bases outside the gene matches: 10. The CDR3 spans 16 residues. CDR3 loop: CSASRAGGTMNTEAFF. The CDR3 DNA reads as TGCAGTGCTAGTCGGGCAGGGGGTACCATGAACACTGAAGCTTTCTTT.